This T cell receptor (beta chain) was captured by sequencing in a study of tumor-infiltrating lymphocytes in primary liver carcinoma (dated by TCRdb to the late 2010s). The study in broad terms: Hepatocellular carcinoma (four) or combined HCC and intrahepatic cholangiocarcinoma (one) was present in the five patients, who were three men and two women aged 30 to 69 years. Agilent mRNA microarray profiling was performed on the approximately 25 tumor region samples to relate TCRbeta repertoire diversity to the local molecular phenotype. TCRbeta repertoire sequencing, expression microarrays and whole-exome sequencing were combined in the study across five regions of each liver tumor, with adjacent normal tissue and blood also included. Reproducibility between technical replicate repertoires was high, with correlation coefficients above 0.95 and mean shared-clone rates approximately 0.9. A total of roughly 35 specimens from 5 patients went through TCRbeta repertoire sequencing, namely 25 tumor regions, 5 adjacent noncancerous liver tissues and 5 peripheral blood samples. Roughly 3.5 to 7.5 million productive TCRbeta reads were obtained per sample, and no significant difference in read depth was found between tissue types. Tumors of the five patients were stage T1-T3 N0M0 with maximum diameters of roughly 4 to 11 cm. Overall study outcomes, separate from this receptor: Consistent with antigen-driven expansion, pairs of tumor regions showed higher repertoire overlap (mean roughly 35%) than either tumor-adjacent pairs (approximately 17%) or tumor-blood pairs (around 14%). Only a few patients were included in the study, and the authors note that the findings should be validated in a larger study. Only about 7-25% of top clones were found in all five regions of a tumor, suggesting spatial heterogeneity of tumor-infiltrating T cells. Only the TCR beta chain was sequenced, so true repertoire diversity is likely underestimated because unpaired alpha chains were not captured. Because the samples were bulk and unsorted, CD4+ and CD8+ T cell repertoires could not be compared. The top 250 clones made up a significantly larger repertoire fraction in tumors than in blood (p = 0.039).

This clonotype was detected only once. There is no known antigen for this receptor. Being one base from a much bigger clone, this may be a read error. Using a constant-region primer and ProtoScript II reverse transcriptase, TCRbeta-specific cDNA was reverse-transcribed from about 0.45 ug total RNA. TCRbeta libraries were built with three nested multiplex PCR rounds, a slightly modified ARM-PCR procedure. Sample barcodes and Illumina adapters were added in a final 25-cycle PCR with Deep VentR polymerase. Amplicons of 200-500 bp were gel-purified with a QIAquick gel extraction kit before sequencing. TCRbeta amplicons were sequenced on an Illumina HiSeq 2500 with 250-bp paired-end reads. Under the source paper's analysis protocol: Reads were quality-trimmed with Trimmomatic v0.33, and paired reads were merged with FLASH v1.2.11 to recover full CDR3 sequences. MiGEC v1.2.1b assigned V, D and J germline segments to the rearranged TCRbeta sequences. Clonotype statistics and Shannon-Wiener diversity indices were calculated with VDJtools v1.0.0. To reduce sampling bias, subsequent analyses other than the diversity analysis used only the 250 most abundant clonotypes in each sample. TCRdb reran the public reads through fastp at Q25 and MiXCR, keeping productive beta chains. For every CDR3 protein sequence, its rows merge into one entry that carries the most common genes and DNA. In this record, the V and J calls reflect TCRdb's handling and not the investigators' own analysis. The sample yields about 190,000 distinct CDR3 sequences; around 81% were counted once. The ten top clones hold around a sixth of the sample.

Without any cell sorting, total RNA and DNA were co-extracted from about 20-30 mg of bulk tissue using the AllPrep DNA/RNA mini kit. Surgical resection was performed in China between November 2015 and early 2016 on four or five patients with histopathologically diagnosed primary liver carcinoma. Patients had chronic HBV infection and were treatment-naive at sampling. Each tumor was sampled at five spatially separated regions: the tumor centre plus the superior, inferior, left-lateral and right-lateral poles. According to histology, viable tumor cells made up more than 75% of every tumor sample. Pieces of fresh tumor and adjacent tissue were cut in half, with one half kept in RNAlater at -80 degrees C and the other half sent for histology. The sample taken for sequencing was tumor tissue from primary liver carcinoma. This receptor was obtained from a man aged 40-49 years with primary liver carcinoma and hepatitis B virus infection.

The DNA is as follows: TGTGCCAGCAAAAACCCGTCTAGTTGGATTCTCAATGAGCAGTTCTTC. The translation is CASKNPSSWILNEQFF. The chain uses TRBV28 and TRBJ2-1; there is no confident call for the D gene. The CDR3 sequence holds 16 residues, the cysteine and phenylalanine included. The CDR3 DNA has 48 bases and is translated from base 1. CDR1 and CDR2, looked up from the germline V gene, are MDHEN and SYDVKM. V gives up 7 bases and J gives up 6 bases, and the segment between their germline ends measures 22 bases.